This paragraph covers one TCR beta chain sequence. The sample comes from a study of response to subunit inactivated influenza vaccine. One entry per CDR3 protein, called by TCRdb with MiXCR from the RT-PCR reads. The repertoire holds hundreds of thousands of distinct CDR3 sequences, about a sixth seen once, with around a tenth in the top ten. Trimming left V 3 bases short and J 3 bases short, with 18 bases between. CDR1 is SGDLS, CDR2 YYNGEE, per germline. The CDR3 length is 16 residues. The material was PBMCs from blood, obtained roughly 12 days after vaccination. The source of this sequence is a man aged 50 or older who received an inactivated influenza vaccine. The chain links TRBV9 to TRBJ1-2; D ambiguous. For the CDR3, the DNA is TGTGCCAGCAGCGCCCACCCAGTGGGCGCGGACTATGGCTACACCTTC. Its translation is CASSAHPVGADYGYTF.